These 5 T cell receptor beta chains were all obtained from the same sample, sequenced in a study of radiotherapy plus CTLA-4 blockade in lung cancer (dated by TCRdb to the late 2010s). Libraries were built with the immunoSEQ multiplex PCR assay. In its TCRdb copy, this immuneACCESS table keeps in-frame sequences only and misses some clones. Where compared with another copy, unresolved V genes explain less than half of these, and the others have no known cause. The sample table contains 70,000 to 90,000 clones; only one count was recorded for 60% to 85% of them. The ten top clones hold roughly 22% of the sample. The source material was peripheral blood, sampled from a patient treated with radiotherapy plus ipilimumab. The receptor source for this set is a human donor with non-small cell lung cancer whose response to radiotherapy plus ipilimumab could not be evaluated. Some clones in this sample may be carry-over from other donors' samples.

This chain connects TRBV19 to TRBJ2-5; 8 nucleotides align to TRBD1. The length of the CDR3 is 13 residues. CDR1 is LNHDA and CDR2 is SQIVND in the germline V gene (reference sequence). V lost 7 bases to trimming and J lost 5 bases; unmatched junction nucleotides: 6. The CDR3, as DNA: TGTGCCAGTACTAAGACAGGGGTGGAGACCCAGTACTTC. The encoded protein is CASTKTGVETQYF.

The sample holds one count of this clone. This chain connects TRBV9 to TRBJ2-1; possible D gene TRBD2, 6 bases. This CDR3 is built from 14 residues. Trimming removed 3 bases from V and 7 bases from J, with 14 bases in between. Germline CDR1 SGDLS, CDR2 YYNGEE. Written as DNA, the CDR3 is TGTGCCAGCAGCGGTACTTGGGGGGAGAATGAGCAGTTCTTC. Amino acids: CASSGTWGENEQFF.

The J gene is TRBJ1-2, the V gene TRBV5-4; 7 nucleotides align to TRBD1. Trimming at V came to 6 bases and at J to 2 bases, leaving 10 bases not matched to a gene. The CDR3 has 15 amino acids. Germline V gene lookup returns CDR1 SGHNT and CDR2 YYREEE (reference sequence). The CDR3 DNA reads TGTGCCAGCACCGAACTGGACAGGATCAACTATGGCTACACCTTC. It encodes CASTELDRINYGYTF. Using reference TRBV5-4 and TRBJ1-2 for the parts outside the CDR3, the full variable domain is ETGVTQSPTHLIKTRGQQVTLRCSSQSGHNTVSWYQQALGQGPQFIFQYYREEENGRGNFPPRFSGLQFPNYSSELNVNALELDDSALYLCASTELDRINYGYTFGSGTRLTVV.

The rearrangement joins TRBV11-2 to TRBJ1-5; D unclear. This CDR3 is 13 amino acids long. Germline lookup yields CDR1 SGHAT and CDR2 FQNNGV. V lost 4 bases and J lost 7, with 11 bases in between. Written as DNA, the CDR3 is TGTGCCAGCAGCTCCCTCAGCGGACAGCCCCAGCATTTT. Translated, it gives CASSSLSGQPQHF.

CDR3 coding DNA: TGTGCCAGCAGCCTATTCACCCCCCAATACAGGGGGAACGAGCAGTACTTC. Residues: CASSLFTPQYRGNEQYF. V and J are TRBV13 and TRBJ2-7; 8 positions match TRBD1. The CDR3 has 17 amino acids. The V gene end was trimmed by 5 bases and the J gene end by 5 bases; junction bases not matched to a gene: 17. In germline, CDR1 is PRHDT, CDR2 FYEKMQ (reference sequence). The whole variable domain, remainder taken from reference TRBV13 and TRBJ2-7, is AAGVIQSPRHLIKEKRETATLKCYPIPRHDTVYWYQQGPGQDPQFLISFYEKMQSDKGSIPDRFSAQQFSDYHSELNMSSLELGDSALYFCASSLFTPQYRGNEQYFGPGTRLTVT.